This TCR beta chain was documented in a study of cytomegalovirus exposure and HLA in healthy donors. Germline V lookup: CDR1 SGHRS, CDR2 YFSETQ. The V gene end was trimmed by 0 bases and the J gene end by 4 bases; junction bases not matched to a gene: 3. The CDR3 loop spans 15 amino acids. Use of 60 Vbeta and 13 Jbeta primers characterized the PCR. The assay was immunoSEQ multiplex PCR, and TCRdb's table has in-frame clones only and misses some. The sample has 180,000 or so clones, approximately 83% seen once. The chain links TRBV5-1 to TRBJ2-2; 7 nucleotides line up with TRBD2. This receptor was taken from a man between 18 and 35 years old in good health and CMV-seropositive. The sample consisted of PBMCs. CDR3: CASSLVPSGTGELFF. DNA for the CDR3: TGCGCCAGCAGCTTGGTTCCTAGCGGCACCGGGGAGCTGTTTTTT.